What follows is one TCR beta chain and its context. Everyone who took part was roughly 18 to 89 years old, and they came from 24 US areas. This CDR3 spans 14 amino acids. Germline V CDR1 and CDR2: MNHEY, SVGAGI. V was shortened by 4 bases and J by 4 bases, with 13 bases between the two germline ends. The data were taken from a study of blood T cell repertoires in COVID-19. Whole-study context: The study drew acute and convalescent COVID-19 samples from the United States, Italy and Spain. PBMCs, B-cell-depleted T cells, or T cells provided the cDNA or gDNA that made up the material.

Source study methods: Nucleated cell number was recorded as an estimate derived from reference gene primer amplification. The table came from immunoSEQ multiplex PCR; TCRdb's copy has only in-frame clones and leaves some out. V, J and clone size are those of that table, while D and trimming were read from the DNA. There are roughly 240,000 clones in the sample; 83% occur only once, and 3.5% to 4% lies in the top ten. The genes are TRBV6-5 and TRBJ1-2; D is possibly TRBD1 (5 bases). This receptor was taken from a middle-aged woman who had been exposed to COVID-19. The sample comprised PBMCs or T cells enriched from blood (not recorded which). The CDR3 sequence is CASSSRQLSYGYTF. CDR3 bases: TGTGCCAGCAGTTCTCGACAGCTTAGCTATGGCTACACCTTC.